The clone carrying this TCR beta chain was found many times. There are 15 residues in the CDR3. The V gene lost 8 bases and the J gene lost 0 bases, with 11 bases spanning the gap. Arm-PCR with iRepertoire HTBI primers amplified the CDR3 regions for these TCR beta libraries. MiXCR was run by TCRdb on the multiplex PCR reads, yielding one entry per CDR3 protein. The sample consists of some 350,000 distinct CDR3 sequences, around 15% of them appearing once. This sample is drawn from a study of regulatory T cells in long-lasting Graves disease. Time point described: newly diagnosed GD, antithyroid drugs for less than 3 months. Extracted PBMC RNA gave rise to the TCR library. These data also featured in a second study, about T cells in Graves' hyperthyroidism and ophthalmopathy.

The source material was peripheral blood mononuclear cells (PBMCs), sampled at new diagnosis, from a patient treated with antithyroid drugs. This sequence was found in a woman under 30 with Graves disease. The genes are TRBV12-3 or TRBV12-4 and TRBJ2-6; D is ambiguous. The CDR3 loop is CASLRSSSGANVLTF. The DNA of the CDR3 is TGTGCCAGCCTCAGAAGCTCCTCTGGGGCCAACGTCCTGACTTTC.